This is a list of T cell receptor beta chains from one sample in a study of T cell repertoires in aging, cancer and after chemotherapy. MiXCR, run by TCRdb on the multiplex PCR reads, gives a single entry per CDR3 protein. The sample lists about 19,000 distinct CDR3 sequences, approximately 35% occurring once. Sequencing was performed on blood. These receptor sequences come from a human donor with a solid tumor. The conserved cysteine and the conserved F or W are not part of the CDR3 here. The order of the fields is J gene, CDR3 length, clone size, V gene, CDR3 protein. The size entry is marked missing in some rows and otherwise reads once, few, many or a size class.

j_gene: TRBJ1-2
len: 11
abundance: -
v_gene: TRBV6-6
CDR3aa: ASSYEVNYGYT

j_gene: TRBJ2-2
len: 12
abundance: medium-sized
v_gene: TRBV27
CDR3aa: ASSFAPPTGELF

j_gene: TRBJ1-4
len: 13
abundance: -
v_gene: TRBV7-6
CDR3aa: ASSQRPERGEKLF

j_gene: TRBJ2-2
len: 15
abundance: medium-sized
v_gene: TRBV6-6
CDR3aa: ASSPLRGSANTGELF

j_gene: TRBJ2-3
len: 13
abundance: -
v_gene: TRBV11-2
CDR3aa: ASRLSGSRTDTQY

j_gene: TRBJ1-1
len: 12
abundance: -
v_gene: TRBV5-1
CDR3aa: ASSQQQRNTEAF

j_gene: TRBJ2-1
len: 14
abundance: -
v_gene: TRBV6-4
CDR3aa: ASSVEGLASYNEQF

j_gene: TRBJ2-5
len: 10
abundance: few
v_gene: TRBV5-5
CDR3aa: ASSLAGETQY

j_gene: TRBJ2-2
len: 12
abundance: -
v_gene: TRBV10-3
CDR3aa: AINNGRASGELF

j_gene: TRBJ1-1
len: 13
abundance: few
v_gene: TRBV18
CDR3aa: ASSPEQGGDTEAF

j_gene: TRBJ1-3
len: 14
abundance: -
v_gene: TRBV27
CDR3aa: ASSLSRQGSGNTIY

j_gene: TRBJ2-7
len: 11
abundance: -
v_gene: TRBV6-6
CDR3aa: ASSYPDRAFVY

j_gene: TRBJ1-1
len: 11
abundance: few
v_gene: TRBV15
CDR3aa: ATSREGGTEAF

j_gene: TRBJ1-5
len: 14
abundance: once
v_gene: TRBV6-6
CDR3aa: ASSKAGGGGNQPQH

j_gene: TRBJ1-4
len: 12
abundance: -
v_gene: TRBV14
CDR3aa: ASRRQGPNEKLF

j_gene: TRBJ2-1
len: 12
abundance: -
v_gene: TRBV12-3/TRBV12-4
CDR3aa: ASTYLREGDEQF

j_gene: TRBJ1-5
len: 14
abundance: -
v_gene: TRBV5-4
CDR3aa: ASSLDTGHMGQPQH

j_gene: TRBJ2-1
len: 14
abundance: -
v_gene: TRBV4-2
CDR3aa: ASSQEDGGAYNEQF

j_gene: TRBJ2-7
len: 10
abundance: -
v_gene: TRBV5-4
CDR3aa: ASSAPGGEQY

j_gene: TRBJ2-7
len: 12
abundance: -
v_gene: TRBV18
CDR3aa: ASSPLDGSYEQY

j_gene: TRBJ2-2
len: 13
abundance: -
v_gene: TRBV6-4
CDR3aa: ASSRQGADTGELF

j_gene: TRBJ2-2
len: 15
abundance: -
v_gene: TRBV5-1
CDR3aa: ASSLAPQGTNTGELF

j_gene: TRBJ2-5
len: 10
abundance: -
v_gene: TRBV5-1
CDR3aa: ASSLGKETQY

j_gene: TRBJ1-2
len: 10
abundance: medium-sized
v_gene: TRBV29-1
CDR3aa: SVETGGRGYT

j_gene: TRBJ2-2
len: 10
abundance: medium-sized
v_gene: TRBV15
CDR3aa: ATSRAPGELF

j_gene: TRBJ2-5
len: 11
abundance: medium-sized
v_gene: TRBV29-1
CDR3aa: SVEEGGAKTQY

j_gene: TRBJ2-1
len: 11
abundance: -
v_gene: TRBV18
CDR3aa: ASSPLADNEQF

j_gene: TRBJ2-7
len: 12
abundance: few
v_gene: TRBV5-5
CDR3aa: ASSPGRTSYEQY

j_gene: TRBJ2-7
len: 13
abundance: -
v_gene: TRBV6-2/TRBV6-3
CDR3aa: ASSYRLAGVYEQY

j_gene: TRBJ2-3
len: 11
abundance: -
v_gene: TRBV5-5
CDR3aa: ASEDGYTDTQY

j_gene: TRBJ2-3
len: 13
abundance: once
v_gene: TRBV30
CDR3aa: AWSVQPGATDTQY

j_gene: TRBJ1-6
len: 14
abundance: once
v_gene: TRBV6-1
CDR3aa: ASSRHTGTATSPLH

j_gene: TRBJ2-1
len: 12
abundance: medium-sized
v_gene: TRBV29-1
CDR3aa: SVDPGTGENEQF

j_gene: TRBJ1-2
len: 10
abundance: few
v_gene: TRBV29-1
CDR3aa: SAPTGNYGYT

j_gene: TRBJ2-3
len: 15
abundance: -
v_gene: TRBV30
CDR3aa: AWSRGLAGGSGDTQY

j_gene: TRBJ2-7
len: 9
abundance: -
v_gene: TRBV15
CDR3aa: ATSNSYEQY

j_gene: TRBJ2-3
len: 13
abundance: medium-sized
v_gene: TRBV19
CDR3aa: ASSIGFDRAGGQY

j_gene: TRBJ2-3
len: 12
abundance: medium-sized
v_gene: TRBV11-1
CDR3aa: ASSSSGGGNTQY

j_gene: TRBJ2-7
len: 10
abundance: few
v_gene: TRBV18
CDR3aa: ASSPGAYEQY

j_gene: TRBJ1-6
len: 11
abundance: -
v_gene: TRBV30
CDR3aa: AWSVGGGSPLH

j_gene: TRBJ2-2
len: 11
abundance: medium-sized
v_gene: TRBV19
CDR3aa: AGADANTGELF

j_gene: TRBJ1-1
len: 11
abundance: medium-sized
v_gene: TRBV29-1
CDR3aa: SVAPGLNTEAF

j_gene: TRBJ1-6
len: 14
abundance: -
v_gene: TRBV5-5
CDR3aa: ASSLGGVSYNSPLH

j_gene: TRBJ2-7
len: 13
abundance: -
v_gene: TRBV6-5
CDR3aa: ASSYSSTGTYEQY

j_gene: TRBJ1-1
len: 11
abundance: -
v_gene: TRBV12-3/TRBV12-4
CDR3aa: ASSLSLVTEAF

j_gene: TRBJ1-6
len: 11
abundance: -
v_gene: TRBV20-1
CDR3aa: SARDGWNSPLH

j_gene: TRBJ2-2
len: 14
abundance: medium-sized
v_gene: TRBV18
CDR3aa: ASSLTGTANTGELF

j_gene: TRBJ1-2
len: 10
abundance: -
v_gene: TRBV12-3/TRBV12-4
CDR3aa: ASSFYQGPFT